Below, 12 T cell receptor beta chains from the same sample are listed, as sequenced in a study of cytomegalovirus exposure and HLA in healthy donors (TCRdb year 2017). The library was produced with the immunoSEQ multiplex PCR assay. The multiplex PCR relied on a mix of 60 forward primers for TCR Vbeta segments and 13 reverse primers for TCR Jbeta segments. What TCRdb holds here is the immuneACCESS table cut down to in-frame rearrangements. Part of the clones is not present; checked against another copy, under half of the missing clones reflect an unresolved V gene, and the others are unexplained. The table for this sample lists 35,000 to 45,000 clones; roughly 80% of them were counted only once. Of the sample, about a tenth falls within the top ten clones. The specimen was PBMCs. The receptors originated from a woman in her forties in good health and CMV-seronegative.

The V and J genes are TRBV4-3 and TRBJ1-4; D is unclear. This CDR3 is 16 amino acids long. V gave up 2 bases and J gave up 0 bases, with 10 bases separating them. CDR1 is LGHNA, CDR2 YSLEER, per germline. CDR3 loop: CASSQPPGSTNEKLFF. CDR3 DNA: TGCGCCAGCAGCCAACCACCGGGATCAACTAATGAAAAACTGTTTTTT.

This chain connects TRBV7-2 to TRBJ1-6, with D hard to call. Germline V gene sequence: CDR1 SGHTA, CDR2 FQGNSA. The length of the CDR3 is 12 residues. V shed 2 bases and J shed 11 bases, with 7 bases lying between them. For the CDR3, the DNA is TGTGCCAGCAGCTTAAGGAGCACACCCCTCCACTTT. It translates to CASSLRSTPLHF.

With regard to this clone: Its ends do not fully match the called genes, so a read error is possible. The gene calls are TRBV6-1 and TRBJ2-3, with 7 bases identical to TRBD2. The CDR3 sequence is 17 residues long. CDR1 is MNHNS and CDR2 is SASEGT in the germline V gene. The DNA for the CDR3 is TGTGCCAGCAGTAAAGCACGGCGAGCGGGGTACACAGATACGCAGTATTTT. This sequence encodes CASSKARRAGYTDTQYF.

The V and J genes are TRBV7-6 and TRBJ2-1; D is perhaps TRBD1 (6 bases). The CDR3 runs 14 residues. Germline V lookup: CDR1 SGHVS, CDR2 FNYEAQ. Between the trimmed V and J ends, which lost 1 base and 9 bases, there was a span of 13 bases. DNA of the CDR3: TGTGCCAGCAGCTTAGGGACAGCCCGCCCTGAGCAGTTCTTC. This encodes CASSLGTARPEQFF.

The CDR3 DNA reads as TGTGCCAGCCTTACCGGGAGACGAACTAACTATGGCTACACCTTC. Its translation is CASLTGRRTNYGYTF. This chain joins TRBV7-2 and TRBJ1-2; no reliable D call. Germline loops: CDR1 SGHTA, CDR2 FQGNSA. There are 15 residues in the CDR3. Trimming removed 8 bases at V and 0 bases at J, with 16 bases between.

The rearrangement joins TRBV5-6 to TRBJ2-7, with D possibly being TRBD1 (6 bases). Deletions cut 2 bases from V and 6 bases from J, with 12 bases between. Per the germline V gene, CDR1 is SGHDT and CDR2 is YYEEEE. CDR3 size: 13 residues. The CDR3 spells CASSLPVGAEQYF. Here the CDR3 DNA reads TGTGCCAGCAGCTTACCTGTGGGGGCCGAGCAGTACTTC.

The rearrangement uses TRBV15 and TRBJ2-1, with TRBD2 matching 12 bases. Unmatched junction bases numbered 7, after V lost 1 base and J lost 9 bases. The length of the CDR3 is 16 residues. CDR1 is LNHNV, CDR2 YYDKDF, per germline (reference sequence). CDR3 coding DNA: TGTGCCACCAGCAGAGGGACTAGCGGGGAACCGGTTGAGCAGTTCTTC. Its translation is CATSRGTSGEPVEQFF.

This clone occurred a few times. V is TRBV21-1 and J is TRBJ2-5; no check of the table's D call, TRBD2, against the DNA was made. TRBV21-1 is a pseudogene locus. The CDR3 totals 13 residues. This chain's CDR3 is CASSKGGQETQYF. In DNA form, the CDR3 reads TGTGCCAGCAGCAAGGGGGGGCAAGAGACCCAGTACTTC.

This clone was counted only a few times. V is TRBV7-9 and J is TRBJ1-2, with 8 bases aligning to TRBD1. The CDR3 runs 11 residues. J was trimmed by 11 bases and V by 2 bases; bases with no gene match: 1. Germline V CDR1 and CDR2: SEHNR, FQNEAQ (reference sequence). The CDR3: CASSLTGGYTF. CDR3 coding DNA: TGTGCCAGCAGCTTAACAGGGGGATACACCTTC. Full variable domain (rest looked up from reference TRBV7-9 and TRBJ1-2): DTGVSQNPRHKITKRGQNVTFRCDPISEHNRLYWYRQTLGQGPEFLTYFQNEAQLEKSRLLSDRFSAERPKGSFSTLEIQRTEQGDSAMYLCASSLTGGYTFGSGTRLTVV.

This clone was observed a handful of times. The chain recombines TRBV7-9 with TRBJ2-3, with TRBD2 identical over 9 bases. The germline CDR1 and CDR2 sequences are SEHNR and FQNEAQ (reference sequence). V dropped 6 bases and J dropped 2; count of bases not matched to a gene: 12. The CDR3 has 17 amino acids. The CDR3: CASSPTRLAGATDTQYF. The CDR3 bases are TGTGCCAGCAGTCCGACCCGGTTAGCGGGGGCCACAGATACGCAGTATTTT. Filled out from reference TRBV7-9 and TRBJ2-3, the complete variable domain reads DTGVSQNPRHKITKRGQNVTFRCDPISEHNRLYWYRQTLGQGPEFLTYFQNEAQLEKSRLLSDRFSAERPKGSFSTLEIQRTEQGDSAMYLCASSPTRLAGATDTQYFGPGTRLTVL.

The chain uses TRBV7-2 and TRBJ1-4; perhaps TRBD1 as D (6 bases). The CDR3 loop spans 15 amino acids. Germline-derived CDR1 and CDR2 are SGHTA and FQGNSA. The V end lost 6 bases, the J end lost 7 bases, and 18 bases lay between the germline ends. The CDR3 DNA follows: TGTGCCAGCAGTCGAATACAGGGCGTGTTTGAAAAACTGTTTTTT. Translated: CASSRIQGVFEKLFF.

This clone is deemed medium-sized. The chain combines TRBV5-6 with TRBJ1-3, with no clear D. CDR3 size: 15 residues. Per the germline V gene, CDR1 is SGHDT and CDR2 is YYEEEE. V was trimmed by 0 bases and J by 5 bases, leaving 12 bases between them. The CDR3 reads CASSLEPGFRNTIYF. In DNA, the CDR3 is TGTGCCAGCAGCTTGGAGCCGGGTTTTAGAAACACCATATATTTT.